This TCR beta chain was sequenced in a study of control samples from healthy donors and cancer patients. Germline CDR1 reads LNHDA; CDR2 reads SQIVND (reference sequence). The CDR3 is made up of 16 amino acids. The V end was cut by 6 bases, the J end by 8 bases, with 20 bases between. Repertoires were generated with immunoSEQ multiplex PCR, while TCRdb's copy carries only in-frame clones and drops some. Among 95,000 to 150,000 clones, over 80% were seen once, and the ten largest hold 0.58%. The TCR comes from a man of 80 years or more with head and neck cancer. This chain uses TRBV19 with TRBJ1-6; no definite D call. The source material was PBMCs. CDR3 DNA: TGTGCCAGTAGGGCCAAGGGCCATGCCGGGGATTCACCCCTCCACTTT. Its translation is CASRAKGHAGDSPLHF.